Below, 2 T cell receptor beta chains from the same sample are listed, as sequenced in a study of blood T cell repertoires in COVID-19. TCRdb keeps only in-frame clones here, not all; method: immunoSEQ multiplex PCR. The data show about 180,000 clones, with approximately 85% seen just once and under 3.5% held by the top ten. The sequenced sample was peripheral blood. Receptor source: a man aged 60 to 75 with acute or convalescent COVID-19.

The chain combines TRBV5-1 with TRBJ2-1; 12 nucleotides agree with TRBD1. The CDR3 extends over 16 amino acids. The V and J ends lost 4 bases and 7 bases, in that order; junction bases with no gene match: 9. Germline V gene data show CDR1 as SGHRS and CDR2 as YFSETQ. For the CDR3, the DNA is TGCGCCAGCAGCGATCCCGGGACAGGGGGCGCGAATGAGCAGTTCTTC. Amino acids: CASSDPGTGGANEQFF.

The CDR3 DNA reads TGTGCCACGGAAGGGCCGGGAACAGATACGCAGTATTTT. Amino acids: CATEGPGTDTQYF. The chain couples TRBV19 to TRBJ2-3; TRBD2 might be the D (5 bases). Germline V gene sequence: CDR1 LNHDA, CDR2 SQIVND (reference sequence). The germline V and J ends were trimmed by 10 bases and 3 bases, with 14 bases remaining between them. CDR3 length: 13 amino acids.